This T cell receptor (beta chain) emerged from a study of blood T cell repertoires in COVID-19. Study-level background: COVID-19 samples, acute and convalescent, were from the United States, Italy and Spain. PBMCs, B-cell-depleted T cells, or T cells provided the cDNA or gDNA that made up the material.

The CDR3 totals 14 residues. The junction had 6 bases not matched to a gene; V was cut back by 4 bases and J by 5 bases. Germline-derived CDR1 and CDR2 are MNHNY and SVGAGI (reference sequence). Original data processing: Scientists estimated how many nucleated cells there were by amplifying reference gene primers. Measured with immunoSEQ multiplex PCR; TCRdb has only the in-frame clones, and not every one. The D gene and trimming were derived from the DNA, and the V and J assignments and clone size from that table. The data contain about 240,000 clones, approximately 87% of them singletons. The sample was peripheral blood. The sequence derives from a man between 60 and 75 years old with acute or convalescent COVID-19. The rearrangement links TRBV6-6 to TRBJ2-5; 8 bases are a match to TRBD2. CDR3 coding DNA: TGTGCCAGCAGTTCGGTAGCGGGAAGGGAGACCCAGTACTTC. Its protein product is CASSSVAGRETQYF.